Below, one TCR beta chain is given with its context. Authors' analysis steps: Amplification of reference gene primers was used by the study to estimate nucleated cell counts. Clones were sequenced by immunoSEQ multiplex PCR, and TCRdb holds only the in-frame ones, with some missing. The DNA gave D and trimming, while V, J and clone size come from that table. The table lists 30,000 to 35,000 clones, roughly 74% of them singletons. This CDR3 comprises 19 residues. V dropped 6 bases and J dropped 0; count of bases not matched to a gene: 18. CDR1 and CDR2 from the germline V gene are SNHLY and FYNNEI. This sample was taken from a study of blood T cell repertoires in COVID-19. Looking at the study overall: Sources were T cells, B-cell-depleted T cells, or PBMCs; the material itself was cDNA or gDNA.

Material: peripheral blood. This TCR came from an elderly man with active or convalescent COVID-19. The chain combines TRBV2 with TRBJ2-7, with 9 bases identical to TRBD2. DNA of the CDR3: TGTGCCAGCAGGCCACCCACCGTAAAACTAGCGGGCCCCTCCTACGAGCAGTACTTC. Protein sequence: CASRPPTVKLAGPSYEQYF. The full variable domain, rest sourced from reference TRBV2 and TRBJ2-7, is EPEVTQTPSHQVTQMGQEVILRCVPISNHLYFYWYRQILGQKVEFLVSFYNNEISEKSEIFDDQFSVERPDGSNFTLKIRSTKLEDSAMYFCASRPPTVKLAGPSYEQYFGPGTRLTVT.